Sequencing of this TCR beta chain was carried out in a study of blood T cell repertoires in COVID-19. At the level of the study: Material from acute and convalescent COVID-19 was sourced from the United States, Italy and Spain. PBMCs, B-cell-depleted T cells, or T cells provided the cDNA or gDNA that made up the material.

The germline V gene has CDR1 SGDLS and CDR2 YYNGEE. This CDR3 is built from 15 residues. Unmatched junction bases numbered 10, after V lost 0 bases and J lost 10 bases. The table came from immunoSEQ multiplex PCR; TCRdb's copy has only in-frame clones and leaves some out. The table records 150,000 to 200,000 clones, approximately 90% of them present only once. The sequence was obtained from a man in his fifties or sixties with acute or convalescent COVID-19. The chain carries TRBV9 and TRBJ1-5; 7 nucleotides match TRBD1. The sequenced material came from peripheral blood. CDR3 nucleotide sequence: TGTGCCAGCAGCGTAGGGACAGGCTCACATGAACCCCAGCATTTT. Residues: CASSVGTGSHEPQHF. The variable domain in full, completed from reference TRBV9 and TRBJ1-5, reads DSGVTQTPKHLITATGQRVTLRCSPRSGDLSVYWYQQSLDQGLQFLIQYYNGEERAKGNILERFSAQQFPDLHSELNLSSLELGDSALYFCASSVGTGSHEPQHFGDGTRLSIL.